The rows below give T cell receptor beta chains drawn from one sample of a study of T cell responses to AZD1222 COVID-19 vaccine. Measured with immunoSEQ multiplex PCR; TCRdb has only the in-frame clones, and not every one. The sample gives approximately 220,000 clones, 85% to 95% of which show up once; around 1% is in the top ten. Material: peripheral blood, obtained on day 0 of MenACWY control vaccination. These receptors all stem from an adult in good health. The CDR3 runs from the conserved cysteine through the conserved F or W. D genes are given only for firm matches. Clone size is stated in some rows and not others, as once, few, many or a class when expanded.

v_call,clone_size,d_call,j_call,cdr3_aa,cdr3_nt
TRBV30,-,-,TRBJ1-1,CAWSARHLNTEAFF,TGTGCCTGGAGTGCGCGGCACCTTAACACTGAAGCTTTCTTT
TRBV3-1/TRBV3-2,-,TRBD1,TRBJ1-2,CASSPRIQGDGYGYTF,TGTGCCAGCAGCCCTCGTATACAGGGGGATGGCTATGGCTACACCTTC
TRBV5-5,-,-,TRBJ2-6,CASSQGLTRTSGANVLTF,TGTGCCAGCAGCCAGGGACTCACAAGAACCTCTGGGGCCAACGTCCTGACTTTC
TRBV5-4,-,TRBD1,TRBJ1-3,CASSSTGGTCGNTIYF,TGTGCCAGCAGCTCCACAGGGGGAACGTGTGGAAACACCATATATTTT
TRBV6-1,-,TRBD1,TRBJ2-7,CASSERDSSYEQYF,TGTGCCAGCAGTGAAAGGGACAGCTCCTACGAGCAGTACTTC
TRBV11-1,-,-,TRBJ2-7,CASSLGSTQYF,TGTGCCAGCAGCTTAGGGTCCACGCAGTACTTC
TRBV18,once,TRBD1,TRBJ1-4,CASSPPTGTEKLFF,TGTGCCAGCTCACCCCCGACAGGGACTGAAAAACTGTTTTTT
TRBV5-5,few,TRBD2,TRBJ2-1,CASSPPGLAGGLNEQFF,TGTGCCAGCAGCCCCCCGGGACTAGCGGGGGGGCTCAATGAGCAGTTCTTC
TRBV28,-,-,TRBJ2-3,CASVSQVGGRSDTQYF,TGTGCCAGCGTCTCGCAGGTGGGGGGGCGGTCAGATACGCAGTATTTT
TRBV18,-,-,TRBJ2-7,CASSLVTGPSSYEQYF,TGTGCCAGCTCACTCGTTACAGGGCCCAGCTCCTACGAGCAGTACTTC
TRBV25-1,-,-,TRBJ2-7,CASSVATRHEQYF,TGTGCCAGCAGTGTAGCGACGAGGCACGAGCAGTACTTC
TRBV5-1,-,-,TRBJ2-1,CASSETNWSYNEQFF,TGCGCCAGCAGCGAGACGAACTGGAGCTACAATGAGCAGTTCTTC
TRBV15,-,-,TRBJ1-5,CATSRAQYSNQPQHF,TGTGCCACCAGCAGAGCTCAGTATAGCAATCAGCCCCAGCATTTT
TRBV11-2,-,TRBD2,TRBJ2-1,CASSLSLAGGHNEQFF,TGTGCCAGCAGCTTAAGCCTAGCGGGGGGGCACAATGAGCAGTTCTTC
TRBV23-1,-,TRBD2,TRBJ2-7,CASSPRGLERSSYEQYF,TGCGCCAGCAGTCCCAGGGGACTAGAAAGGAGCTCCTACGAGCAGTACTTC
TRBV6-5,once,-,TRBJ1-1,CASPRVGDTEAFF,TGTGCCAGCCCCCGGGTCGGGGACACTGAAGCTTTCTTT
TRBV2,-,-,TRBJ2-7,CATKGSLGSYEQYF,TGTGCCACCAAAGGGAGTCTTGGATCCTACGAGCAGTACTTC
TRBV4-1,-,TRBD1,TRBJ1-1,CASSQAGTGYTEAFF,TGCGCCAGCAGCCAGGCCGGGACAGGGTACACTGAAGCTTTCTTT
TRBV29-1,-,-,TRBJ1-5,CSIAPGGRDQPQHF,TGCAGCATTGCCCCGGGGGGGAGGGATCAGCCCCAGCATTTT
TRBV25-1,once,TRBD1,TRBJ1-6,CASSGGDRGKNSPLHF,TGTGCCAGCAGTGGAGGGGACAGGGGTAAAAATTCACCCCTCCACTTT
TRBV5-5,-,-,TRBJ1-4,CASSWGTASNEKLFF,TGTGCCAGCAGCTGGGGGACGGCTTCGAATGAAAAACTGTTTTTT
TRBV6-2/TRBV6-3,-,TRBD2,TRBJ2-7,CASSWTSGGYEQYF,TGTGCCAGCAGTTGGACTAGCGGGGGTTACGAGCAGTACTTC
TRBV7-2,few,-,TRBJ1-5,CASSLAPSQPQHF,TGTGCCAGCAGCTTGGCCCCCAGCCAGCCCCAGCATTTT
TRBV19,-,TRBD1,TRBJ1-2,CASSRTGVSLYGYTF,TGTGCCAGTAGTCGGACAGGGGTCTCTCTATACGGCTACACCTTC
TRBV28,-,TRBD1,TRBJ2-1,CASSGTGVFTSSYNEQFF,TGTGCCAGCTCCGGGACAGGGGTCTTTACGAGCTCCTACAATGAGCAGTTCTTC
TRBV15,-,-,TRBJ1-1,CATSPRQMNTEAFF,TGTGCCACCAGCCCCCGACAGATGAACACTGAAGCTTTCTTT
TRBV7-2,-,-,TRBJ2-3,CASSLSVVQGLADTQYF,TGTGCCAGCAGCTTGAGCGTTGTGCAGGGTCTTGCAGATACGCAGTATTTT
TRBV7-9,-,TRBD1,TRBJ1-1,CASSPRGQVNTEAFF,TGTGCCAGCAGCCCTCGGGGACAGGTGAACACTGAAGCTTTCTTT
TRBV21-1,-,-,TRBJ1-5,CASSIQGSNQPQHF,TGTGCCAGCAGTATACAGGGTAGCAATCAGCCCCAGCATTTT
TRBV28,-,-,TRBJ1-4,CAGGPAGANEKLFF,TGTGCCGGGGGGCCCGCGGGGGCGAATGAAAAACTGTTTTTT
TRBV7-8,-,TRBD1,TRBJ1-2,CASSPGQGPYYGYTF,TGTGCCAGCAGCCCTGGACAGGGACCCTACTATGGCTACACCTTC
TRBV11-2,-,-,TRBJ2-1,CASSLNNEQFF,TGTGCCAGCAGCTTAAACAATGAGCAGTTCTTC
TRBV19,-,-,TRBJ2-4,CASTGRSENIQYF,TGTGCCAGCACTGGGCGCTCTGAAAACATTCAGTACTTC
TRBV10-1,once,-,TRBJ1-6,CASSDGYNSPLHF,TGCGCCAGCAGTGACGGCTATAATTCACCCCTCCACTTT
TRBV27,-,-,TRBJ1-1,CASSPRTEMNTEAFF,TGTGCCAGCAGTCCAAGGACGGAGATGAACACTGAAGCTTTCTTT
TRBV28,few,-,TRBJ1-5,CASSLGQFNQPQHF,TGTGCCAGCAGTTTAGGACAGTTCAATCAGCCCCAGCATTTT
TRBV5-4,-,TRBD1,TRBJ1-6,CASSLAQGGSSPLHF,TGTGCCAGCAGCTTGGCGCAGGGGGGGAGTTCACCCCTCCACTTT
TRBV7-9,-,-,TRBJ1-5,CASSPDRNQPQHF,TGTGCCAGCAGCCCGGACCGCAATCAGCCCCAGCATTTT
TRBV18,-,-,TRBJ1-2,CASSQGSYYGYTF,TGTGCCAGCTCCCAGGGGTCCTACTATGGCTACACCTTC
TRBV5-4,-,TRBD2,TRBJ2-5,CASSLYPAGGKETQYF,TGTGCCAGCAGCTTGTATCCAGCGGGGGGCAAAGAGACCCAGTACTTC
TRBV4-1,-,-,TRBJ1-1,CASSQTSRATEAFF,TGCGCCAGCAGCCAGACAAGCAGGGCCACTGAAGCTTTCTTT
TRBV2,-,-,TRBJ1-3,CASSEAGTGNTIYF,TGTGCCAGCAGTGAAGCAGGGACTGGAAACACCATATATTTT
TRBV6-1,-,-,TRBJ1-2,CASSEDRAYGYTF,TGTGCCAGCAGTGAAGACAGGGCCTATGGCTACACCTTC
TRBV11-2,-,-,TRBJ1-2,CASSVGRAAGYGYTF,TGTGCCAGCAGCGTAGGCCGAGCGGCGGGCTATGGCTACACCTTC
TRBV6-1,-,-,TRBJ1-5,CASTSRVGGNQPQHF,TGTGCCAGCACTTCCAGGGTAGGGGGCAATCAGCCCCAGCATTTT
TRBV2,-,-,TRBJ1-2,CASTGRVTNYGYTF,TGTGCCAGCACCGGACGAGTGACTAACTATGGCTACACCTTC
TRBV4-1,-,-,TRBJ1-4,CASSQDSEKLFF,TGCGCCAGCAGCCAAGACTCGGAAAAACTGTTTTTT
TRBV3-1/TRBV3-2,-,-,TRBJ1-1,CASSPNKGVRTEAFF,TGTGCCAGCAGTCCTAATAAAGGGGTAAGGACTGAAGCTTTCTTT
TRBV16,-,TRBD1,TRBJ1-2,CASSQLQGASHPTF,TGTGCCAGCAGCCAATTACAGGGGGCGTCTCATCCCACCTTC